This TCR beta chain stems from a study of beta chain features in type 1 diabetes. The CDR3 is 13 amino acids. Germline loops: CDR1 MNHEY, CDR2 SMNVEV (reference sequence). The V end was cut by 6 bases, the J end by 2 bases, with 10 bases between. The entirety of the isolated RNA underwent reverse transcription, so expressed TCRB transcripts were sequenced. The data were produced by immunoSEQ multiplex PCR, yet TCRdb's version contains in-frame clones alone and is incomplete. The sample records hundreds of thousands of clones, about 16% being singletons. The chain links TRBV27 to TRBJ1-2, with D possibly being TRBD1 (6 bases). This clonotype was obtained from a man aged 18 to 29 in good health. Source material: naive CD4+ T cells from blood. The CDR3 loop reads CASSQDRNYGYTF. Here the CDR3 DNA reads TGTGCCAGCAGCCAAGACAGGAACTATGGCTACACCTTC.